This is a list of T cell receptor beta chains from one sample in a study of T cell repertoires and HLA-DP antigens. These receptors have no identified antigens. Only in-frame clones appear in the TCRdb table, and some are missing; sequencing was by immunoSEQ multiplex PCR. The top ten hold roughly 1.6% of the sample, which has approximately 89,000 clones, approximately 86% seen once. Sequencing input: CD4+ T cells from PBMCs. Every receptor here comes from a man over 45 in good health and CMV-seronegative. The CDR3 runs from the conserved cysteine through the conserved F or W. A D gene is named only where the DNA matches it firmly. Size tells how often a clone was seen (once, few, many) or the class of an expanded clone, and some rows leave it out.

V	size	J	D	CDR3	DNA
TRBV9	-	TRBJ1-1	TRBD1	CASSRTGKINTEAFF	TGTGCCAGCAGTAGGACAGGGAAAATAAACACTGAAGCTTTCTTT
TRBV7-2	-	TRBJ1-5	-	CASSLAHWGNQPQHF	TGTGCCAGCAGCTTAGCCCATTGGGGCAATCAGCCCCAGCATTTT
TRBV11-3	-	TRBJ1-5	-	CASSLVGSAQQPQHF	TGTGCCAGCAGCTTAGTAGGGTCAGCCCAACAGCCCCAGCATTTT
TRBV18	-	TRBJ2-5	-	CASSPATEGTQYF	TGTGCCAGCTCACCCGCGACAGAGGGGACCCAGTACTTC
TRBV11-1	once	TRBJ1-1	TRBD1	CASSLGTGESTEAFF	TGTGCCAGCAGCTTGGGGACAGGGGAGAGCACTGAAGCTTTCTTT
TRBV2	-	TRBJ2-2	-	CASSPNPGRGRTGELFF	TGTGCCAGCAGCCCTAACCCGGGGCGGGGGCGGACCGGGGAGCTGTTTTTT
TRBV6-1	-	TRBJ2-3	TRBD1	CASTLDRVGTDTQYF	TGTGCCAGCACCCTGGACAGGGTAGGGACAGATACGCAGTATTTT
TRBV7-9	-	TRBJ2-3	-	CASSSGTTSTDTQYF	TGTGCCAGCAGCTCCGGGACAACCAGCACAGATACGCAGTATTTT
TRBV29-1	few	TRBJ1-2	TRBD1	CSVSGQRSNYGYTF	TGCAGCGTTTCGGGACAGCGCTCTAACTATGGCTACACCTTC
TRBV19	-	TRBJ1-1	-	CASSMSRLNTEAFF	TGTGCCAGTAGTATGTCCAGGTTGAACACTGAAGCTTTCTTT
TRBV10-1	-	TRBJ2-5	TRBD2	CASSAGLAGIQETQYF	TGCGCCAGCAGCGCGGGACTAGCGGGGATCCAAGAGACCCAGTACTTC
TRBV7-2	-	TRBJ1-2	-	CASSLARRSTYGYTF	TGTGCCAGCAGCTTAGCCCGCCGTAGTACTTATGGCTACACCTTC
TRBV18	-	TRBJ1-1	-	CASSPLQLSPQNTEAFF	TGTGCCAGCTCACCTTTACAGTTATCCCCTCAGAACACTGAAGCTTTCTTT
TRBV6-1	-	TRBJ2-7	TRBD1	CASSEGITGAYEQYF	TGTGCCAGCAGTGAAGGTATTACAGGGGCCTACGAGCAGTACTTC
TRBV10-3	-	TRBJ2-1	TRBD1	CAISRQGAGDEQFF	TGTGCCATCAGTAGACAGGGGGCGGGCGATGAGCAGTTCTTC
TRBV10-3	-	TRBJ2-3	-	CAISGGPSTDTQYF	TGTGCCATCAGTGGAGGCCCTAGCACAGATACGCAGTATTTT
TRBV2	-	TRBJ2-7	-	CATSGGLGVNEQYF	TGTGCCACAAGCGGTGGGCTCGGCGTTAACGAGCAGTACTTC
TRBV7-6	-	TRBJ2-5	-	CASSPKWGQGLETQYF	TGTGCCAGCAGCCCAAAGTGGGGGCAGGGGCTTGAGACCCAGTACTTC
TRBV18	-	TRBJ1-1	-	CASGRETTEAFF	TGTGCCAGCGGCCGGGAGACCACTGAAGCTTTCTTT
TRBV11-2	-	TRBJ1-5	-	CASSLDGYSNQPQHF	TGTGCCAGCAGCTTAGACGGTTATAGCAATCAGCCCCAGCATTTT
TRBV6-6	-	TRBJ1-2	-	CASSTKAGFDYGYTF	TGTGCCAGCAGTACCAAGGCAGGGTTCGACTATGGCTACACCTTC
TRBV5-1	-	TRBJ1-4	-	CASSPGTPRSNEKLFF	TGCGCCAGCAGCCCGGGGACACCCAGATCGAATGAAAAACTGTTTTTT
TRBV30	many	TRBJ2-4	-	CAWSVSDSKNIQYF	TGTGCCTGGAGTGTATCGGACAGCAAAAACATTCAGTACTTC
TRBV7-2	-	TRBJ2-7	TRBD2	CASSQAGGAFYEQYF	TGTGCCAGCAGCCAAGCCGGGGGGGCCTTCTACGAGCAGTACTTC
TRBV19	-	TRBJ1-5	-	CASVGNHRGGYSNQPQHF	TGTGCCAGTGTAGGGAACCACCGAGGAGGTTATAGCAATCAGCCCCAGCATTTT
TRBV2	once	TRBJ1-1	-	CASLLRGNTEAFF	TGTGCCAGCCTTCTAAGGGGGAACACTGAAGCTTTCTTT
TRBV30	-	TRBJ1-2	-	CAWSVGSGYTF	TGTGCCTGGAGTGTGGGGAGTGGCTACACCTTC
TRBV4-2	-	TRBJ2-2	-	CASSQDDIGGELFF	TGTGCCAGCAGCCAAGATGACATAGGCGGGGAGCTGTTTTTT
TRBV6-6	-	TRBJ2-7	-	CASSFTGPSYEQYF	TGTGCCAGCAGTTTTACAGGGCCCTCCTACGAGCAGTACTTC
TRBV7-9	-	TRBJ1-4	TRBD1	CASSLGQGQGQEKLFF	TGTGCCAGCAGCTTAGGCCAGGGACAGGGACAGGAAAAACTGTTTTTT
TRBV6-1	-	TRBJ2-5	TRBD1	CASSVDRGVGETQYF	TGTGCCAGCAGTGTCGACAGGGGGGTCGGAGAGACCCAGTACTTC
TRBV7-6	-	TRBJ1-1	TRBD1	CASSLNRGGTEAFF	TGTGCCAGCAGTCTAAACAGGGGAGGCACTGAAGCTTTCTTT
TRBV7-2	-	TRBJ1-4	-	CASSLREMREKLFF	TGTGCCAGCAGCTTAAGGGAAATGCGGGAAAAACTGTTTTTT
TRBV4-1	-	TRBJ1-4	-	CASSQTGTGNEKLFF	TGCGCCAGCAGCCAGACCGGGACGGGGAATGAAAAACTGTTTTTT
TRBV29-1	-	TRBJ1-1	-	CSVWLYAVLNTEAFF	TGCAGCGTTTGGTTATACGCAGTCCTAAACACTGAAGCTTTCTTT
TRBV9	-	TRBJ2-1	TRBD1	CASKPPTGQGRTEQFF	TGTGCCAGCAAACCCCCAACGGGACAGGGCCGGACGGAGCAGTTCTTC
TRBV28	-	TRBJ1-2	-	CASKVYDRAAGQDGYTF	TGTGCCAGTAAGGTCTATGATCGGGCAGCCGGCCAGGATGGCTACACCTTC
TRBV7-2	-	TRBJ1-4	TRBD1	CASSSTPGAGGIEKLFF	TGTGCCAGCAGCTCCACCCCAGGGGCAGGGGGAATTGAAAAACTGTTTTTT
TRBV5-8	-	TRBJ2-7	-	CASSSRAGQIIDEQYF	TGTGCCAGCAGCTCACGAGCGGGACAGATAATAGACGAGCAGTACTTC
TRBV13	-	TRBJ2-3	TRBD2	CASSQGLAGADTQYF	TGTGCCAGCAGCCAGGGACTAGCGGGGGCAGATACGCAGTATTTT
TRBV6-1	few	TRBJ2-7	-	CASIEDTYEQYF	TGTGCCAGCATTGAGGACACCTACGAGCAGTACTTC
TRBV7-3	-	TRBJ2-3	TRBD1	CASSLLRQGAVMTDTQYF	TGTGCCAGCAGCTTATTACGACAGGGGGCGGTCATGACAGATACGCAGTATTTT
TRBV19	-	TRBJ2-3	TRBD2	CASSIGRPGGAGDTQYF	TGTGCCAGTAGTATAGGCCGCCCGGGGGGGGCGGGAGATACGCAGTATTTT
TRBV10-3	-	TRBJ2-1	TRBD1	CAISESGTDTYNEQFF	TGTGCCATCAGTGAGTCCGGGACAGATACCTACAATGAGCAGTTCTTC
TRBV9	-	TRBJ1-4	TRBD1	CASSVIPGQNEKLFF	TGTGCCAGCAGCGTAATTCCGGGACAGAATGAAAAACTGTTTTTT
TRBV11-1	few	TRBJ2-2	-	CASSPSRGGGELFF	TGTGCCAGCAGCCCCAGCAGGGGGGGCGGGGAGCTGTTTTTT
TRBV2	-	TRBJ2-7	-	CASSEAGYRKYF	TGTGCCAGCAGTGAAGCTGGCTACCGGAAGTACTTC
TRBV29-1	-	TRBJ2-3	TRBD2	CSVGLGLAGVDTQYF	TGCAGCGTTGGGCTGGGACTAGCGGGGGTAGATACGCAGTATTTT
TRBV10-1	few	TRBJ2-1	-	CASSSPSDSYNEQFF	TGCGCCAGCAGCTCACCCAGCGACTCCTACAATGAGCAGTTCTTC
TRBV19	-	TRBJ1-5	-	CASTMRGGNQPQHF	TGTGCCAGTACGATGCGGGGGGGCAATCAGCCCCAGCATTTT
TRBV7-9	-	TRBJ2-7	TRBD2	CASSGGLAGATYEQYF	TGTGCCAGCAGCGGGGGACTAGCGGGGGCTACCTACGAGCAGTACTTC
TRBV13	-	TRBJ2-2	TRBD1	CASSQDRGNTGELFF	TGTGCCAGCAGCCAGGACAGGGGGAACACCGGGGAGCTGTTTTTT
TRBV20-1	-	TRBJ2-5	-	CSANPIETQYF	TGCAGTGCTAATCCCATTGAGACCCAGTACTTC
TRBV30	-	TRBJ2-2	-	CAWRRTGELFF	TGTGCCTGGAGGAGGACCGGGGAGCTGTTTTTT
TRBV9	-	TRBJ2-1	TRBD2	CASSVAGGPGHEQFF	TGTGCCAGCAGCGTAGCGGGGGGGCCGGGGCATGAGCAGTTCTTC
TRBV27	-	TRBJ2-2	TRBD1	CASSQTGGRPGELFF	TGTGCCAGCAGTCAGACAGGGGGGAGACCCGGGGAGCTGTTTTTT